This T cell receptor beta chain was recorded in a study of response to subunit inactivated influenza vaccine. General study points: That few new T cells are recruited by each seasonal influenza vaccination was the authors' suggestion.

TCRdb re-derived calls from the RT-PCR reads in MiXCR, one entry per CDR3 protein. The sample lists hundreds of thousands of distinct CDR3 sequences, roughly 23% occurring once. The CDR3 sequence is 14 residues long. V dropped 0 bases and J dropped 7 bases, with 10 bases sitting between them. Germline V lookup: CDR1 KGHSH, CDR2 LQKENI. Details on this clonotype: Its antigen is undetermined.

V and J are TRBV18 and TRBJ2-1; D not certain. The material sequenced was CD4+ T cells sorted from PBMCs, taken more than 4 days after vaccination. This TCR was sampled from a man in his forties or fifties who received an inactivated influenza vaccine. As DNA, the CDR3 is TGTGCCAGCTCACCACCAACACAGAGAAATGAGCAGTTCTTC. It yields the protein CASSPPTQRNEQFF.